The clone carrying this T cell receptor (beta chain) has a handful of counts. The CDR3 is made up of 13 amino acids. V lost 7 bases, J lost 8 bases, and 17 bases lay in between. This entry belongs to a study of patients and donors after allogeneic stem cell transplantation. Via MiXCR, TCRdb re-called the RT-PCR reads, giving one row per CDR3 protein. The repertoire has around 200,000 distinct CDR3 sequences, 38% of them found once; the top ten carry 11%. The material sequenced was blood, either unsorted or a sorted T cell fraction (not recorded which). The TCR sequence derives from a human donor who was either an allogeneic HSCT recipient or a stem cell or donor lymphocyte infusion donor (not recorded which). It is not recorded whose cells these are; they may come from a transplant donor. The V gene is TRBV12-3 or TRBV12-4, the J gene TRBJ1-2, with D perhaps matching TRBD1 (5 bases). Here the CDR3 DNA reads TGTGCCAGCATCTCGGCAGGGATGGTGGGCTACACCTTC. Its translation is CASISAGMVGYTF.